What follows are 19 T cell receptor beta chains derived from one specimen sequenced in a study of radiation and T cells in renal cell carcinoma. Noted time point: blood 4 weeks post-SBRT, at nephrectomy. Treatment indicated: 15 Gy SBRT to primary tumor, nephrectomy 4 weeks later. Libraries were prepared by immunoSEQ multiplex PCR; TCRdb keeps only in-frame clonotypes and omits some of them. There are about 76,000 clones in the sample; roughly nine tenths occur only once, and more than 4.5% lies in the top ten. This material consisted of blood, taken from a patient whose treatment included radiotherapy and nephrectomy. Receptors originate from a woman between 65 and 79 years old with renal cell carcinoma.

The chain has TRBV9 and TRBJ1-1; tentative D call: TRBD1 (5 bases). Germline assignment: CDR1 SGDLS and CDR2 YYNGEE. The CDR3 extends over 15 amino acids. Trimming took off 0 bases at V and 3 bases at J, with 12 bases between the two ends. CDR3 amino acids: CASSVGLGQYTEAFF. The DNA of the CDR3 is TGTGCCAGCAGCGTAGGTTTGGGGCAATACACTGAAGCTTTCTTT. The full variable domain, in which reference TRBV9 and TRBJ1-1 provide the parts outside the CDR3, is DSGVTQTPKHLITATGQRVTLRCSPRSGDLSVYWYQQSLDQGLQFLIQYYNGEERAKGNILERFSAQQFPDLHSELNLSSLELGDSALYFCASSVGLGQYTEAFFGQGTRLTVV.

The V and J genes are TRBV5-4 and TRBJ1-2; 7 bases map to TRBD1. Germline assignment: CDR1 SGHNT and CDR2 YYREEE (reference sequence). The ends lost 2 bases at V and 0 bases at J; junction bases unmatched: 1. The CDR3 contains 14 residues. DNA for the CDR3: TGTGCCAGCAGCTTAGGGACAGCTAACTATGGCTACACCTTC. Amino acids: CASSLGTANYGYTF.

The chain combines TRBV4-3 with TRBJ2-7; 8 bases are shared with TRBD1. V lost 1 base and J lost 3; bases outside the gene matches: 8. The CDR3 is 16 amino acids. Germline assignment: CDR1 LGHNA and CDR2 YSLEER. The chain's CDR3 is CASSQAGDRTVYEQYF. The CDR3 region has the DNA TGCGCCAGCAGCCAAGCCGGGGACAGGACCGTCTACGAGCAGTACTTC.

The CDR3 is CASSLRDWRGETQYF. The CDR3 coding sequence is TGCGCCAGCAGCCTCCGGGACTGGAGGGGGGAGACCCAGTACTTC. The genes are TRBV5-1 and TRBJ2-5; D may correspond to TRBD1 or TRBD2 (6 bases each). Germline CDR1 reads SGHRS; CDR2 reads YFSETQ. V was pared by 4 bases and J by 5 bases, with 18 bases between. This CDR3 contains 15 residues.

The gene calls are TRBV6-1 and TRBJ2-2; maybe TRBD2 (5 bases). Per the germline V gene, CDR1 is MNHNS and CDR2 is SASEGT. This CDR3 is 13 amino acids long. Trimming removed 4 bases at V and 5 bases at J, with 8 bases between. The CDR3 spells CASSVRGTGELFF. The CDR3 DNA follows: TGTGCCAGCAGTGTACGGGGTACCGGGGAGCTGTTTTTT.

The chain couples TRBV27 to TRBJ1-6; the D gene is possibly TRBD1 (5 bases). This CDR3 spans 13 amino acids. V was clipped by 5 bases and J by 7 bases, with 9 bases between them. CDR1 and CDR2 (germline): MNHEY, SMNVEV (reference sequence). The CDR3 loop is CASSAPGNSPLHF. The CDR3 DNA reads as TGTGCCAGCAGTGCACCAGGGAATTCACCCCTCCACTTT.

The J gene is TRBJ2-5, the V gene TRBV5-1, with 7 positions matching TRBD1. From germline, CDR1 is SGHRS and CDR2 YFSETQ. V shed 2 bases, J shed 7 bases, and the junction held 11 bases outside the gene matches. This CDR3 has 15 residues. This chain's CDR3 is CASSLGTGEWGTQYF. Here the CDR3 DNA reads TGCGCCAGCAGCTTAGGAACAGGGGAGTGGGGGACCCAGTACTTC.

This chain links TRBV5-1 with TRBJ2-5; the match to TRBD1 covers 10 bases. The trim removed 2 bases at V and 5 bases at J, leaving 9 bases unmatched. This CDR3 region has 16 residues. Germline lookup yields CDR1 SGHRS and CDR2 YFSETQ. The CDR3 DNA sequence: TGCGCCAGCAGCTTCATGACGACAGGGGGCCGTGAGACCCAGTACTTC. Encoded protein: CASSFMTTGGRETQYF. Based on the CDR3 plus reference TRBV5-1 and TRBJ2-5, the full variable domain is KAGVTQTPRYLIKTRGQQVTLSCSPISGHRSVSWYQQTPGQGLQFLFEYFSETQRNKGNFPGRFSGRQFSNSRSEMNVSTLELGDSALYLCASSFMTTGGRETQYFGPGTRLLVL.

This chain joins TRBV7-2 and TRBJ1-5; perhaps TRBD1 as D (6 bases). This CDR3 is built from 18 residues. Trimming took 3 bases from V and 0 from J, leaving 18 bases between them. CDR1 is SGHTA, CDR2 FQGNSA, per germline. Here the CDR3 reads CASSFMVQGRTSNQPQHF. CDR3 in DNA: TGTGCCAGCAGCTTTATGGTTCAGGGGCGTACTAGCAATCAGCCCCAGCATTTT.

J is TRBJ1-1 and V is TRBV15, with D uncertain. Germline CDR1 reads LNHNV; CDR2 reads YYDKDF (reference sequence). Trimming took off 5 bases at V and 1 base at J, with 8 bases between the two ends. There are 13 residues in the CDR3. The CDR3 sequence: CATSGRRNTEAFF. Written as DNA, the CDR3 is TGTGCCACCAGCGGACGGAGGAACACTGAAGCTTTCTTT.

This chain joins TRBV5-1 and TRBJ2-2, with D possibly being TRBD1 (5 bases). V shed 0 bases and J shed 4 bases, with 10 bases lying between them. Germline CDR1 is SGHRS and CDR2 is YFSETQ. The CDR3 covers 15 residues. CDR3 in DNA: TGCGCCAGCAGCTTGGGACAGTCGAGCACCGGGGAGCTGTTTTTT. This codes for CASSLGQSSTGELFF.

The CDR3 loop reads CASSQDLLSYYEQYF. The CDR3 DNA is TGCGCCAGCAGCCAAGATCTGCTCTCATATTACGAGCAGTACTTC. The rearrangement links TRBV4-3 to TRBJ2-7; D gene ambiguous. Germline lookup yields CDR1 LGHNA and CDR2 YSLEER. The CDR3 extends over 15 amino acids. V was shortened by 0 bases and J by 4 bases, with 13 bases between the two germline ends.

The chain is built from TRBV7-6 and TRBJ1-2; D unclear. The germline CDR1 and CDR2 sequences are SGHVS and FNYEAQ. The CDR3 runs 13 residues. Trimming took off 1 base at V and 5 bases at J, with 8 bases between the two ends. This chain's CDR3 is CASSLGVGYGYTF. The CDR3 nucleotides read TGTGCCAGCAGCTTAGGAGTCGGTTATGGCTACACCTTC.

This chain connects TRBV5-4 to TRBJ1-2; 9 bases agree with TRBD1. Trimming removed 4 bases from V and 4 bases from J; junction bases left unmatched: 14. The CDR3 extends over 17 amino acids. Germline CDR1 SGHNT, CDR2 YYREEE (reference sequence). CDR3 bases: TGTGCCAGCAGCGACCGGGACAGGGTTTTTCGGGGCTATGGCTACACCTTC. Protein product: CASSDRDRVFRGYGYTF. Drawing the rest from reference TRBV5-4 and TRBJ1-2, the complete variable domain is ETGVTQSPTHLIKTRGQQVTLRCSSQSGHNTVSWYQQALGQGPQFIFQYYREEENGRGNFPPRFSGLQFPNYSSELNVNALELDDSALYLCASSDRDRVFRGYGYTFGSGTRLTVV.

The V gene is TRBV28, the J gene TRBJ1-2, with 7 bases lining up with TRBD1. In germline, CDR1 is MDHEN, CDR2 SYDVKM. The junction had 8 bases not matched to a gene; V was cut back by 6 bases and J by 7 bases. The CDR3 totals 13 residues. The CDR3 bases are TGTGCCAGCAGCCGAACAGGGGCCGGTGGCTACACCTTC. It is translated as CASSRTGAGGYTF.

V gene TRBV7-2 combines with J gene TRBJ1-5, with D unresolved. Germline V gene data show CDR1 as SGHTA and CDR2 as FQGNSA. Deletions cut 7 bases from V and 4 bases from J, with 11 bases between. CDR3 length: 13 residues. CDR3 residues: CASTLARNQPQHF. The DNA for the CDR3 is TGTGCCAGCACCCTAGCCCGTAATCAGCCCCAGCATTTT.

The chain carries TRBV5-1 and TRBJ1-1; 8 nucleotides agree with TRBD1. The V gene's germline CDR1 is SGHRS and CDR2 YFSETQ. The CDR3 is 16 residues long. The V gene end was trimmed by 3 bases and the J gene end by 2 bases; junction bases not matched to a gene: 9. The CDR3 sequence is CASSSGQGNINTEAFF. CDR3 bases: TGCGCCAGCAGCTCCGGACAGGGCAACATTAACACTGAAGCTTTCTTT.

The gene calls are TRBV5-6 and TRBJ1-3; unclear D gene. Deletions cut 0 bases from V and 0 bases from J, with 10 bases between. The CDR3 is 16 amino acids. Germline values: CDR1 SGHDT, CDR2 YYEEEE. In DNA, the CDR3 is TGTGCCAGCAGCTTGGTTGGCTCAGGCTCTGGAAACACCATATATTTT. The encoded protein is CASSLVGSGSGNTIYF.

The V gene is TRBV19, the J gene TRBJ1-3, with TRBD1 matching 8 bases. The V segment lost 4 bases and the J segment 3 bases; nucleotides outside the gene matches: 11. CDR1 is LNHDA and CDR2 is SQIVND in the germline V gene (reference sequence). This CDR3 region has 17 residues. The CDR3 DNA reads TGTGCCAGTAGTACCAACCCACAGGGGGTTAGTGGAAACACCATATATTTT. Amino acids: CASSTNPQGVSGNTIYF.